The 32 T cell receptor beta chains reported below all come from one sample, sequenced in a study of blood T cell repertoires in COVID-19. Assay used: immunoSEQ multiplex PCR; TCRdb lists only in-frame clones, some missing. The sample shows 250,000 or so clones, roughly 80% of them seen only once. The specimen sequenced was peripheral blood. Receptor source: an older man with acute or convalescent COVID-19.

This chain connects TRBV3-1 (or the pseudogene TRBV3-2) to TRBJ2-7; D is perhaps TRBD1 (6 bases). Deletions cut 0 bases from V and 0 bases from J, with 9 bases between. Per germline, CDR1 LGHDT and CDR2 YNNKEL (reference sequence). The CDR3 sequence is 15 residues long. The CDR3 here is CASSQDPRGSYEQYF. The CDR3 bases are TGTGCCAGCAGCCAAGACCCCAGGGGCTCCTACGAGCAGTACTTC.

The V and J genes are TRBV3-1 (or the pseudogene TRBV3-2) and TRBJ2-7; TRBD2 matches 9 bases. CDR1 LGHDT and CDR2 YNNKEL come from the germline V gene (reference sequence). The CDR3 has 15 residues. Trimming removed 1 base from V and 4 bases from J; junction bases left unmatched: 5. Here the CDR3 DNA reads TGTGCCAGCAGCCAAGGGCTAGCGGGGACATACGAGCAGTACTTC. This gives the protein CASSQGLAGTYEQYF.

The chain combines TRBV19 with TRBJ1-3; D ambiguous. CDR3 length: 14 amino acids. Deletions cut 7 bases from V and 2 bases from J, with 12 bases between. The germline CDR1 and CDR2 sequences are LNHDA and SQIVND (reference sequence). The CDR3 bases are TGTGCCAGTATTTCTAGTGCGACTGGAAACACCATATATTTT. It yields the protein CASISSATGNTIYF.

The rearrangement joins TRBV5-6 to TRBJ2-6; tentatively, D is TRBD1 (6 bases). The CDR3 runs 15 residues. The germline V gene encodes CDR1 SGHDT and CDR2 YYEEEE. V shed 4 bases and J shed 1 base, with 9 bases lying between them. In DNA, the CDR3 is TGTGCCAGCAGCAAAGGGGGTTCTGGGGCCAACGTCCTGACTTTC. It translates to CASSKGGSGANVLTF.

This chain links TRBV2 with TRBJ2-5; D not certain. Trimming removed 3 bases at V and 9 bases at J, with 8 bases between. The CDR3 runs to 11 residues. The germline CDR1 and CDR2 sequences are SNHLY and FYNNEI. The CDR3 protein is CASSERDPQYF. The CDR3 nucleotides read TGTGCCAGCAGTGAGAGAGATCCCCAGTACTTC.

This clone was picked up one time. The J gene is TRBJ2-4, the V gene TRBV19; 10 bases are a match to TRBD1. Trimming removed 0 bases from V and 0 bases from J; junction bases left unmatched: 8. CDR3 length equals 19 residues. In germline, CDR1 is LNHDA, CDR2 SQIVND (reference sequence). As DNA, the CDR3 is TGTGCCAGTAGTATAGAAGCCGGGACAGGGGCTCAAGCCAAAAACATTCAGTACTTC. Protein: CASSIEAGTGAQAKNIQYF.

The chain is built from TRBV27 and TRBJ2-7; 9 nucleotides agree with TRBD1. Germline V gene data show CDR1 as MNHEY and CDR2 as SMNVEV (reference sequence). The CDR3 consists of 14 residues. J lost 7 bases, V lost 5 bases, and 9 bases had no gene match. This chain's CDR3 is CASSPRDRDNEQYF. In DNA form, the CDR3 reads TGTGCCAGCAGTCCCCGGGACAGGGATAATGAGCAGTACTTC.

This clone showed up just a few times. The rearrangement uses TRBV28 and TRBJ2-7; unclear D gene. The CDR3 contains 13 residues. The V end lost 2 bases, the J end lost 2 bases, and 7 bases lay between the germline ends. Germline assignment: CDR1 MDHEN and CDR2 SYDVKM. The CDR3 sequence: CASSLGTTYEQYF. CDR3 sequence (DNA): TGTGCCAGCAGTTTAGGCACCACCTACGAGCAGTACTTC.

The DNA for the CDR3 is TGTGCCAGCAGAGACCCAGGATACGAGCAGTACTTC. Translated: CASRDPGYEQYF. The chain uses TRBV6-5 and TRBJ2-7; D unclear. Germline loops: CDR1 MNHEY, CDR2 SVGAGI. The V gene lost 6 bases and the J gene lost 4 bases, with 10 bases spanning the gap. The CDR3 is made up of 12 amino acids.

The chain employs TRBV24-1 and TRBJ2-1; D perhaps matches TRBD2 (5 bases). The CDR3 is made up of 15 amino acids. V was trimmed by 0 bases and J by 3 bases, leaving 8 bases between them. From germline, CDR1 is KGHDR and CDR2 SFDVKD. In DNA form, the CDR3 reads TGTGCCACCAGTGATTTGGGGGAGCGCTACAATGAGCAGTTCTTC. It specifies CATSDLGERYNEQFF.

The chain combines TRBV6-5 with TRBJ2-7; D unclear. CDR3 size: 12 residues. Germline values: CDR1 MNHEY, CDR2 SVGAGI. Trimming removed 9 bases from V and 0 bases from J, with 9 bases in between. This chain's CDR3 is CASKSYSYEQYF. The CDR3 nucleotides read TGTGCCAGTAAATCGTACTCCTACGAGCAGTACTTC.

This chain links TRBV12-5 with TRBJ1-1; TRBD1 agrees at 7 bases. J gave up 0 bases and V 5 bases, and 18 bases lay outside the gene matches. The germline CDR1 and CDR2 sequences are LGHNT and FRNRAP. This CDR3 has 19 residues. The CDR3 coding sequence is TGTGCTAGTGGTCCAACGAGGGGGCAGGGAGTCTACGTGAACACTGAAGCTTTCTTT. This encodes CASGPTRGQGVYVNTEAFF.

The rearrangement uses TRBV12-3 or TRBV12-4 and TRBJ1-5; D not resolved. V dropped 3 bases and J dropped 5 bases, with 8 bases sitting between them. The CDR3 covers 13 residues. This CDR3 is CASSLRMDQPQHF. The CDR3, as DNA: TGTGCCAGCAGTTTGAGAATGGATCAGCCCCAGCATTTT.

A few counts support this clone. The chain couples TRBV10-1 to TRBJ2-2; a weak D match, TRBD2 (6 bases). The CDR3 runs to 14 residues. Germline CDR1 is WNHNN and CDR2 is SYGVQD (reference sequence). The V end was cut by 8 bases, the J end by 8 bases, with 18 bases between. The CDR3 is CASQFHGSKGELFF. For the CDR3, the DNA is TGCGCCAGCCAGTTTCACGGGAGTAAGGGGGAGCTGTTTTTT.

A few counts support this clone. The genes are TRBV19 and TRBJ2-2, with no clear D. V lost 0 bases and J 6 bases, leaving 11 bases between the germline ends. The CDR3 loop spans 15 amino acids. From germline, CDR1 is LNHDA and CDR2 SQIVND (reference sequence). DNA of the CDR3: TGTGCCAGTAGTATAGATCAGGTCAGCTCCGGGGAGCTGTTTTTT. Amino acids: CASSIDQVSSGELFF.

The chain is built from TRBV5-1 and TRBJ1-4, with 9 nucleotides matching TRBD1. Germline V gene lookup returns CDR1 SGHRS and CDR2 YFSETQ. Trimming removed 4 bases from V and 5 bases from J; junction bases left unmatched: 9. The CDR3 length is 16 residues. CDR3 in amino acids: CASSPSPTGGNEKLFF. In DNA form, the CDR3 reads TGCGCCAGCAGCCCGAGCCCGACAGGGGGGAATGAAAAACTGTTTTTT.

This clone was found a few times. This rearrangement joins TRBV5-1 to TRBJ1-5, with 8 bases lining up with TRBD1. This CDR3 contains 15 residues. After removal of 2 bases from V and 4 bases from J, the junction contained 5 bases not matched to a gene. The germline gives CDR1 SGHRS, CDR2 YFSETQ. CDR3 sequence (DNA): TGCGCCAGCAGCTTAACAGGGGGGGATAATCAGCCCCAGCATTTT. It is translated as CASSLTGGDNQPQHF.

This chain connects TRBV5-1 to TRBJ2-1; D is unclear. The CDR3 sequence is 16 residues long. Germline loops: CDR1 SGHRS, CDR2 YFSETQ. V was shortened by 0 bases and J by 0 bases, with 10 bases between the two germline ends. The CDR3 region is CASSLGTYGSYNEQFF. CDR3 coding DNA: TGCGCCAGCAGCTTGGGTACTTACGGCTCCTACAATGAGCAGTTCTTC.

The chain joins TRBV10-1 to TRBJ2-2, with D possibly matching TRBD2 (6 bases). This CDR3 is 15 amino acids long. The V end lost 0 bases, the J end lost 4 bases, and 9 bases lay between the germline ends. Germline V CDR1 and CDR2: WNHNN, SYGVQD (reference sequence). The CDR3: CASSESGTFTGELFF. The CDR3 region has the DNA TGCGCCAGCAGTGAGTCGGGGACTTTCACCGGGGAGCTGTTTTTT.

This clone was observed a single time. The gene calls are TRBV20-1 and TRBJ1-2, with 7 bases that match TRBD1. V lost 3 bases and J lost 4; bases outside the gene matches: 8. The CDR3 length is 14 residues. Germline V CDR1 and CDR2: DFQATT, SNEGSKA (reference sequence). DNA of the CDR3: TGCAGTGCTAGTTCCGGGACAGACATCTATGGCTACACCTTC. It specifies CSASSGTDIYGYTF.

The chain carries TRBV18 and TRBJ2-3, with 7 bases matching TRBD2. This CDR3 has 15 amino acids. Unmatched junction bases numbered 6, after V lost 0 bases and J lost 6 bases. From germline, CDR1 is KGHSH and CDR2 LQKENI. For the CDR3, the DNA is TGTGCCAGCTCACCACCGGGACTACACGGGGATACGCAGTATTTT. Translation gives CASSPPGLHGDTQYF.

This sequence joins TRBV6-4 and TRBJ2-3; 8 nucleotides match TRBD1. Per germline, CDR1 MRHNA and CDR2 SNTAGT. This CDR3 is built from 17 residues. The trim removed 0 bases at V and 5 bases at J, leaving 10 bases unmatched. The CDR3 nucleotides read TGTGCCAGCAGTGACTCCGGGGCAGGGGGCCTTGTAGATACGCAGTATTTT. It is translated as CASSDSGAGGLVDTQYF.

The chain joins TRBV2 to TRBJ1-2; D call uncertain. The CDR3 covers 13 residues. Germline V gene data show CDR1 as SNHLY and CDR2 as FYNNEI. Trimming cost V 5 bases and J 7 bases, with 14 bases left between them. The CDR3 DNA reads TGTGCCAGCAGTCCAAGAGAGAACGGTGGCTACACCTTC. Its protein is CASSPRENGGYTF.

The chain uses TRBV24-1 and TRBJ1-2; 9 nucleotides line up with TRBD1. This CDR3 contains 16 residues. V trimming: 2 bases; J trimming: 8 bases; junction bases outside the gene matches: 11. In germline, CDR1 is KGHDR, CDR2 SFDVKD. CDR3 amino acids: CATSDSYPGTGIGYTF. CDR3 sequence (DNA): TGTGCCACCAGTGATTCCTATCCCGGGACAGGGATAGGCTACACCTTC.

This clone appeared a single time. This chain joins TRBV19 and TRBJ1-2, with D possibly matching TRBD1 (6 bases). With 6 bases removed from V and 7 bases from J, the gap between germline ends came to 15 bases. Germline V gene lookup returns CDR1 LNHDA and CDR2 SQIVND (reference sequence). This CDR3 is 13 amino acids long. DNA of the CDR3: TGTGCCAGTAGCGTACAGGGACATGCTGGCTACACCTTC. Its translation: CASSVQGHAGYTF.

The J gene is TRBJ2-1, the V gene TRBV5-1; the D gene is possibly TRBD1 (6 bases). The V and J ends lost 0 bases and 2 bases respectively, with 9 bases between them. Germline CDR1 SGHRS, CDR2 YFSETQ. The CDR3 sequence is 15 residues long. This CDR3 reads CASSLETGTYNEQFF. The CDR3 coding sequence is TGCGCCAGCAGCTTGGAAACAGGGACCTACAATGAGCAGTTCTTC.

In nucleotides, the CDR3 is TGTGCCAGCAGTCGACAGGACACCGGGGAGCTGTTTTTT. Translating it yields CASSRQDTGELFF. The chain links TRBV6-6 to TRBJ2-2, with D perhaps matching TRBD1 (6 bases). The germline gives CDR1 MNHNY, CDR2 SVGAGI (reference sequence). This CDR3 has 13 residues. V was cut by 5 bases and J by 3 bases, with 7 bases left in between.

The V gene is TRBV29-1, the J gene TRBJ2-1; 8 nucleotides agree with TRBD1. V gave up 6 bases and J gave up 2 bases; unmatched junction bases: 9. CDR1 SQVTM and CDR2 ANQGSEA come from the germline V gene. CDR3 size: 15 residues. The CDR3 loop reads CSVATGGLTYNEQFF. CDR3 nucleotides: TGCAGCGTCGCTACAGGGGGTCTCACCTACAATGAGCAGTTCTTC.

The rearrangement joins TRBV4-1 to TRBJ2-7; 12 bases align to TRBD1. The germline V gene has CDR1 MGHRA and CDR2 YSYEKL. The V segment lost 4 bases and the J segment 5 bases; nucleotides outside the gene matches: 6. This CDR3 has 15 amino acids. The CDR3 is CASSLAGTGGDEQYF. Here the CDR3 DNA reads TGCGCCAGCAGCCTCGCGGGGACAGGGGGCGACGAGCAGTACTTC.

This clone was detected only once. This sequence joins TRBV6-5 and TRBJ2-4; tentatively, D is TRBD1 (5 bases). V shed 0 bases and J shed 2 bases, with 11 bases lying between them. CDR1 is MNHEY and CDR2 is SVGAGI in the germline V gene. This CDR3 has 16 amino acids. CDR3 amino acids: CASSYSSAGTKNIQYF. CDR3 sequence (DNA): TGTGCCAGCAGTTACTCCTCGGCAGGGACCAAAAACATTCAGTACTTC.

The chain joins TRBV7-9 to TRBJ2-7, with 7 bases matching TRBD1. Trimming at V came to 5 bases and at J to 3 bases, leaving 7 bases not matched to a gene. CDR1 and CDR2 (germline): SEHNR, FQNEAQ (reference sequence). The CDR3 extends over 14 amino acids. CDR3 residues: CASSPWRQGYEQYF. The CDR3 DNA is TGTGCCAGCAGCCCCTGGAGACAGGGCTACGAGCAGTACTTC. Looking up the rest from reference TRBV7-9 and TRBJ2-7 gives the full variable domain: DTGVSQNPRHKITKRGQNVTFRCDPISEHNRLYWYRQTLGQGPEFLTYFQNEAQLEKSRLLSDRFSAERPKGSFSTLEIQRTEQGDSAMYLCASSPWRQGYEQYFGPGTRLTVT.

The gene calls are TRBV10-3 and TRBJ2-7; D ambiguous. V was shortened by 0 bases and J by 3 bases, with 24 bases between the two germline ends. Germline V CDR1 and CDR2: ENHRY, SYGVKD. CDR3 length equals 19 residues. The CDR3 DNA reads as TGTGCCATCAGTGAGTCGATAGGCCCCCCGGGTAGATCATACTACGAGCAGTACTTC. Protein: CAISESIGPPGRSYYEQYF.